This TCR beta chain was retrieved from a study of identical twins. Germline values: CDR1 SEHNR, CDR2 FQNEAQ (reference sequence). The CDR3 is 16 residues long. The V end was cut by 3 bases, the J end by 2 bases, with 16 bases between. This clonotype was seen a few times. TCRdb independently ran MiXCR on the 5' RACE reads; one entry per CDR3 protein. The table records 690,000 or so distinct CDR3 sequences, over 8.5% of them present only once. These data were also filed under a second study, of yellow fever vaccine responses in identical twins.

The TCR sequence derives from a woman younger than 30 in good health. The J gene is TRBJ2-5, the V gene TRBV7-9, with D perhaps TRBD1 or TRBD2 (5 bases each). Material for sequencing was PBMCs. CDR3 loop: CASSFFQTWGQETQYF. For the CDR3, the DNA is TGTGCCAGCAGCTTCTTCCAGACCTGGGGGCAAGAGACCCAGTACTTC.